Included here is one T cell receptor (beta chain) sequence, with context. Its binding antigen is unknown. Base qualities are not provided; no much larger clone lies one nucleotide away. Amplification of TCR beta CDR3 regions was carried out from RNA transcripts. For the first round of RT-PCR on the TCR CDR3, the HTBI primer set was used together with the Qiagen OneStep RT-PCR kit. Libraries were constructed in a second round of multiplex PCR, after which size selection and purification were carried out. Paired-end sequencing of the libraries was performed with 100 bp reads on an Illumina HiSeq2000. Under the source paper's analysis protocol: SOAPnuke was used to process the raw data, removing reads that contained adapters or uncalled bases, had a mean Phred below 15, or lacked an exact match to the constant primer or identifier. COPE v1.2.5 was used to merge high-quality paired reads, and clonotypes were defined as unique nucleotide sequences. MiTCR v1.1 was used to align clonotypes to the IMGT TRBV, TRBD and TRBJ reference segments. The analysis included only V-J combinations with a frequency above 0.0001, which together covered approximately 99% of the repertoires. The TCS score was defined as F50 (clonal expansion) divided by E x V (chaos), with BLOSUM62-based TCRdist calculated between CDR3 peptides within each V-J. Welch's t-statistics and random forest reduced around 510 V-J features to fewer than 15, which were used in a naive Bayes classifier (R e1071). TCRdb cleaned the public reads at Q25 with fastp, built clones with MiXCR and kept in-frame beta chains. Rows are unified per CDR3 protein, each entry keeping the most common DNA and genes. TCRdb assigned the V and J calls; the authors' analysis was not used. Across this sample there are hundreds of thousands of distinct CDR3 sequences, with roughly 14% seen only once. In total, the top ten clones hold around 14% of the sample.

Reading the germline V gene (reference sequence) gives CDR1 LNHDA and CDR2 SQIVND. V has 4 bases trimmed and J has 7 bases trimmed; junction bases matching no gene number 5. From cysteine to phenylalanine, the CDR3 is 14 amino acids long. Here the CDR3 DNA is all that survives: 42 bases in frame from base 1. This sample is drawn from a study of T cells in Graves' hyperthyroidism and ophthalmopathy (dated by TCRdb to about 2019). With respect to the entire study: Peripheral blood samples were taken at initial diagnosis, before any treatment was given. Following sampling, methimazole starting at 30 mg daily was given to hyperthyroidism patients, and high-dose intravenous methylprednisolone was given to ophthalmopathy patients. Prospective prediction of ophthalmopathy was tested in an independent validation cohort consisting of some 20 hyperthyroidism patients and 17 patients who later progressed to ophthalmopathy. For training and testing, the approximately 92 patients in the discovery cohort were randomly divided in a 7:3 ratio. To identify distinguishing TCR V-J signatures, a discovery cohort of 90 to 100 patients was used, comprising approximately 40 with Graves' ophthalmopathy and 57 with stable Graves' hyperthyroidism. The study also compared thyroid tissue and blood T-cell repertoires from a handful of Graves' hyperthyroidism patients. The paper reports TCR Vbeta CDR3 sequencing of approximately 140 peripheral blood samples: under 45 ophthalmopathy, about 75 hyperthyroidism and 17 progressor patients. The study at large found these results: No statistical method was used to set the sample size in advance, and investigators knew the group allocation. Most expanded thyroid clonotypes (frequency above 0.001) were also detected in blood, suggesting blood repertoires may reflect thyroid immune responses. In validation, the model predicted progression to ophthalmopathy a median of about 6.8 months before onset, with approximately 68% sensitivity and about 72% specificity. Ophthalmopathy was separated from stable hyperthyroidism by a 13 V-J signature model, with around 90% sensitivity and around 81% specificity obtained in cross-validation and 80%/75% obtained in testing.

In the ophthalmopathy patients, disease was moderately to severely active, with a Clinical Activity Score of 3 or more, a NOSPECS grade of 4 or more, and a duration of less than 3 months. Patients with uncontrolled infections, other autoimmune diseases, pregnancy or lactation were excluded. Clinical symptoms, serum thyroxine and TRAb, thyroid ultrasound, and orbital computed tomography formed the basis for the diagnoses. PBMCs were isolated from about 9.2 ml of fresh peripheral blood by Ficoll-Paque density gradient centrifugation. Total RNA was extracted using Trizol reagent, and RNA quality was assessed on an Agilent 2100 Bioanalyzer.

The sequence was collected from a man aged 18 to 35 with Graves' ophthalmopathy. Sequencing was carried out using blood. The V gene is TRBV19 and the J gene is TRBJ1-5; 9 junctional bases match TRBD1. The CDR3 here reads CASSNTGGRQPQHF. The base sequence is TGTGCCAGTAGTAACACAGGGGGCCGACAGCCCCAGCATTTT.